Sequencing of this TCR beta chain was carried out in a study of T cell repertoires in MIS-A myocarditis. CDR1 and CDR2 from the germline V gene are SGHDN and FVKESK. Trimming at V came to 4 bases and at J to 11 bases, leaving 14 bases not matched to a gene. The CDR3 runs 16 residues. Clones were sequenced by immunoSEQ multiplex PCR, and TCRdb holds only the in-frame ones, with some missing. Of some 10,000 clones detected, 75% to 90% appear once; the ten largest clones hold approximately 1.9%. The rearrangement joins TRBV14 to TRBJ1-1, with 12 bases aligning to TRBD1. The sample taken for sequencing was thoracic lymph node tissue obtained at autopsy. The receptor comes from a man between 18 and 35 years old with fulminant myocarditis from multisystem inflammatory syndrome in adults (MIS-A) after COVID-19. CDR3 residues: CASSPLWGQGANTAFF. Written as DNA, the CDR3 is TGTGCCAGCAGCCCCTTATGGGGACAGGGGGCGAACACGGCTTTCTTT.